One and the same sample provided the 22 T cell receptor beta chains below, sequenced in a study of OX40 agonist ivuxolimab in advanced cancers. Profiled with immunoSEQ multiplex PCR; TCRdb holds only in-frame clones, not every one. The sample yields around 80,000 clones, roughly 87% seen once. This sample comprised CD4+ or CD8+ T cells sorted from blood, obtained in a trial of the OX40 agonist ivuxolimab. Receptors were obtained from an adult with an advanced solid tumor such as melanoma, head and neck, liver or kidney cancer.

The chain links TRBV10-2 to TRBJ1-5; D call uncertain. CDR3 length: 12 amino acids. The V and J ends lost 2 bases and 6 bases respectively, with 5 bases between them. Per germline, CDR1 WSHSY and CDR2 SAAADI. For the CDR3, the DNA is TGCGCCAGCAGTGAGCGGCGTCAGCCCCAGCATTTT. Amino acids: CASSERRQPQHF.

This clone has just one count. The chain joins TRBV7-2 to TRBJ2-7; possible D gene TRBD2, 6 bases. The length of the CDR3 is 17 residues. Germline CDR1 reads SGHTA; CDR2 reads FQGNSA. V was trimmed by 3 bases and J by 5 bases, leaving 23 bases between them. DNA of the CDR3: TGTGCCAGCAGCTTGGCTCGTAGCGGCCTCTTAGCCCACGAGCAGTACTTC. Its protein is CASSLARSGLLAHEQYF. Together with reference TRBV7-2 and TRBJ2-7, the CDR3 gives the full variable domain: GAGVSQSPSNKVTEKGKDVELRCDPISGHTALYWYRQSLGQGLEFLIYFQGNSAPDKSGLPSDRFSAERTGGSVSTLTIQRTQQEDSAVYLCASSLARSGLLAHEQYFGPGTRLTVT.

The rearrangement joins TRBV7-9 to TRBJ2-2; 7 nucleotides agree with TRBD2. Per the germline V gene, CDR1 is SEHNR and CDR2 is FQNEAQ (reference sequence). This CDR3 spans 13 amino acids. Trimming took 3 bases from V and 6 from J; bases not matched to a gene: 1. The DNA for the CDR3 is TGTGCCAGCAGCTTGGGGGGGGCCGGGGAGCTGTTTTTT. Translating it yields CASSLGGAGELFF.

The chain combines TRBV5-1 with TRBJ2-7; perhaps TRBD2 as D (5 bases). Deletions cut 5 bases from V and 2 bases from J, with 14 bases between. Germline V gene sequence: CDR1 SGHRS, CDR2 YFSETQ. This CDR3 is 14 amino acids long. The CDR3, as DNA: TGCGCCAGCAGACGGGATACAGCTGCCTACGAGCAGTACTTC. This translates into CASRRDTAAYEQYF. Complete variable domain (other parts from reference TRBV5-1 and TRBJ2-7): KAGVTQTPRYLIKTRGQQVTLSCSPISGHRSVSWYQQTPGQGLQFLFEYFSETQRNKGNFPGRFSGRQFSNSRSEMNVSTLELGDSALYLCASRRDTAAYEQYFGPGTRLTVT.

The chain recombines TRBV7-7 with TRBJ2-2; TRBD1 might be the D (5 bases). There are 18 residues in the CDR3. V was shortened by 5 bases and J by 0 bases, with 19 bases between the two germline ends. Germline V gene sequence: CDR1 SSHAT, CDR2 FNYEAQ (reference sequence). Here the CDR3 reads CASSRASFLGANTGELFF. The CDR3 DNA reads TGTGCCAGCAGCCGGGCCTCTTTTTTAGGGGCGAACACCGGGGAGCTGTTTTTT.

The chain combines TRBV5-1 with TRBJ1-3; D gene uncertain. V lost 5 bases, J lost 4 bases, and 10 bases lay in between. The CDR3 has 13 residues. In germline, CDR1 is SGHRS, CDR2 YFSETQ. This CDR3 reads CASRYGSGNTIYF. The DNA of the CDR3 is TGCGCCAGCAGGTACGGGTCCGGAAACACCATATATTTT.

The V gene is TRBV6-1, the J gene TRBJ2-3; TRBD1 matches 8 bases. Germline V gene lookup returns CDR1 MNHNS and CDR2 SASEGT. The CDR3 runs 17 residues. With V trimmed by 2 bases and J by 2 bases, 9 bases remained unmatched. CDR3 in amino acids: CASSERGRTGYTDTQYF. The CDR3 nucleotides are TGTGCCAGCAGTGAACGGGGGCGGACAGGGTACACAGATACGCAGTATTTT.

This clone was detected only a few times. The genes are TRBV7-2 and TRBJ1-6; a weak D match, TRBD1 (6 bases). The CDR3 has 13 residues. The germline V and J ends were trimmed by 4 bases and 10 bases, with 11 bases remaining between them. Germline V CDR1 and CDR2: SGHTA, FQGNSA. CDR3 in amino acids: CASSSGQNSPLHF. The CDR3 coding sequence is TGTGCCAGCAGCTCAGGACAGAACTCACCCCTCCACTTT.

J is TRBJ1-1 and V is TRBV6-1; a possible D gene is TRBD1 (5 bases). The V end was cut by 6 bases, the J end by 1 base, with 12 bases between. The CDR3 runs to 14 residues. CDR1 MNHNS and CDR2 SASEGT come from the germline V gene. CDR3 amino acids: CASRASGENTEAFF. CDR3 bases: TGTGCCAGCAGGGCTTCGGGGGAGAACACTGAAGCTTTCTTT.

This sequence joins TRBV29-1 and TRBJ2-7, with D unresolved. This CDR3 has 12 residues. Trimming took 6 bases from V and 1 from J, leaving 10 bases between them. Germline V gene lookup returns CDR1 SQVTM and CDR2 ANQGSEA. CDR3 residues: CSVEQSSYEQYF. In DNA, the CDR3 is TGCAGCGTCGAACAATCTTCCTACGAGCAGTACTTC.

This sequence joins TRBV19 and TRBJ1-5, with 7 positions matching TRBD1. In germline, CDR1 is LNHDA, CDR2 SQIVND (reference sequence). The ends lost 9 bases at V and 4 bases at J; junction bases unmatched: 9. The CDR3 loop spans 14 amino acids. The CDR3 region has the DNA TGTGCCAGCTGTGTGAACAGGGGAAATCAGCCCCAGCATTTT. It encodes CASCVNRGNQPQHF.

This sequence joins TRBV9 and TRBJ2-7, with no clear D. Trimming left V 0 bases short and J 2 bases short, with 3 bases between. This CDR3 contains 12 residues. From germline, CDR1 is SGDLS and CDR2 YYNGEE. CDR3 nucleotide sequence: TGTGCCAGCAGCGTAGGGACCTACGAGCAGTACTTC. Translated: CASSVGTYEQYF.

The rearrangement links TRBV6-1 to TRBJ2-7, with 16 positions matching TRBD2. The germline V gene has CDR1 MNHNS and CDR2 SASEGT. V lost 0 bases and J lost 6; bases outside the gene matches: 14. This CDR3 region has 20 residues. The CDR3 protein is CASSEAVLLGLAGGPSEQYF. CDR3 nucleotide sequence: TGTGCCAGCAGTGAAGCTGTTCTCCTGGGACTAGCGGGAGGGCCGTCCGAGCAGTACTTC.

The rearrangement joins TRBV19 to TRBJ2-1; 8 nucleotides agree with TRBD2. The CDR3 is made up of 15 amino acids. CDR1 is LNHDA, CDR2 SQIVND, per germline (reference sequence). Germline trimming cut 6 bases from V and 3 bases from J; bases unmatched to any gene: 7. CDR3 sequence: CASRTSGGLYNEQFF. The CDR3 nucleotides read TGTGCCAGTAGGACCAGCGGGGGCCTCTACAATGAGCAGTTCTTC. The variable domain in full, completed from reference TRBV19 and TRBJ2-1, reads DGGITQSPKYLFRKEGQNVTLSCEQNLNHDAMYWYRQDPGQGLRLIYYSQIVNDFQKGDIAEGYSVSREKKESFPLTVTSAQKNPTAFYLCASRTSGGLYNEQFFGPGTRLTVL.

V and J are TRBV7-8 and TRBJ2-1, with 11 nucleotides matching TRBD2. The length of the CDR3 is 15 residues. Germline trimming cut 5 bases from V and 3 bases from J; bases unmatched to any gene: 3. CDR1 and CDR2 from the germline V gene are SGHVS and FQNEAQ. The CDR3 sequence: CASSKLAGDYNEQFF. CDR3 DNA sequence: TGTGCCAGCAGCAAACTAGCGGGGGACTACAATGAGCAGTTCTTC. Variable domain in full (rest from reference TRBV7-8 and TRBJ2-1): GAGVSQSPRYKVAKRGQDVALRCDPISGHVSLFWYQQALGQGPEFLTYFQNEAQLDKSGLPSDRFFAERPEGSVSTLKIQRTQQEDSAVYLCASSKLAGDYNEQFFGPGTRLTVL.

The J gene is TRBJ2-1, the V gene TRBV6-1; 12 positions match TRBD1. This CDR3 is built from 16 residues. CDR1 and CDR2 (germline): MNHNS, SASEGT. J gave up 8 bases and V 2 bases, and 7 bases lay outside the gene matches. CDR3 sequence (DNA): TGTGCCAGCAGTGAATCCCCGGGACAGGGGGCTCATGAGCAGTTCTTC. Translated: CASSESPGQGAHEQFF.

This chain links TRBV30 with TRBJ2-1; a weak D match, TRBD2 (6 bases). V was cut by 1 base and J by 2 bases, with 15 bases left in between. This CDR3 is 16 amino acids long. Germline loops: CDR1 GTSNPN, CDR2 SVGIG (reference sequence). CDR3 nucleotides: TGTGCCTGGAGTGCCGCCCCCGGGGGAACCTACAATGAGCAGTTCTTC. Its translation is CAWSAAPGGTYNEQFF.

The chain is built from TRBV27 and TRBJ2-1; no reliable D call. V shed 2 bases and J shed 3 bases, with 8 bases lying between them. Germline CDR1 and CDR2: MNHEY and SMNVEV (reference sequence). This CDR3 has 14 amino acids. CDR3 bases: TGTGCCAGCAGTTTACCGCCAGACTACAATGAGCAGTTCTTC. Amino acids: CASSLPPDYNEQFF.

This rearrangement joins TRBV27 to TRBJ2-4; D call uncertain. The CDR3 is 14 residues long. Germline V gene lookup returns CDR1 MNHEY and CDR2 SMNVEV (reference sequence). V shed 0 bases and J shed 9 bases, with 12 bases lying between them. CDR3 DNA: TGTGCCAGCAGTTTATCAGGAACAACCGGCATTCAGTACTTC. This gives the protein CASSLSGTTGIQYF.

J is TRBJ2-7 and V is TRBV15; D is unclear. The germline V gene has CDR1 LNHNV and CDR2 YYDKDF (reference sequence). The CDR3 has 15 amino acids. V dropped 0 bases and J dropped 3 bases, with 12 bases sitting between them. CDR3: CATSREKGTFYEQYF. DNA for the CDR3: TGTGCCACCAGCAGAGAAAAGGGTACGTTCTACGAGCAGTACTTC.

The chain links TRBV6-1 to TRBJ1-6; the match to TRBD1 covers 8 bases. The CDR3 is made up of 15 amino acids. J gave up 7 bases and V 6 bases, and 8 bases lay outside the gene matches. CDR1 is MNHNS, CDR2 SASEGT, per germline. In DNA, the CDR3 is TGTGCCAGCAGCGTGGACAGGGTGGACAATTCACCCCTCCACTTT. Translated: CASSVDRVDNSPLHF.

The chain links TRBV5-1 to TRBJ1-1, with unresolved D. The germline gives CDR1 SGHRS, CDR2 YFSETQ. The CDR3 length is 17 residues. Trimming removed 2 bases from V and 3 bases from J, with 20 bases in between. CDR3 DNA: TGCGCCAGCAGCTTTAAGGGAAGGAGTGATATTGACACTGAAGCTTTCTTT. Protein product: CASSFKGRSDIDTEAFF.